Listed below are T cell receptor beta chains from one sample, sequenced in a study of T cells in Graves' hyperthyroidism and ophthalmopathy. Using its own MiXCR run on the multiplex PCR reads, TCRdb lists one record per CDR3 protein. The table lists some 700,000 distinct CDR3 sequences, 15% to 20% of them singletons. Sequenced sample: blood. These receptors came from a man aged 45-65 years with Graves' hyperthyroidism. CDR3s include the opening cysteine and the closing phenylalanine or tryptophan. A D gene is named only where the DNA matches it firmly. A row's size may be missing; if present it is once, few, many or a size class.

v_gene: TRBV19
j_gene: TRBJ2-7
d_gene: -
abundance: -
len: 15
CDR3nt: TGTGCCAGTAAAACTACGGCAGGTACCTTGTCCGAGCAGTACTTC
CDR3aa: CASKTTAGTLSEQYF

v_gene: TRBV3-1
j_gene: TRBJ2-7
d_gene: -
abundance: many
len: 12
CDR3nt: TGTGCCAGCATCAGCGGAACCTACGAGCAGTACTTC
CDR3aa: CASISGTYEQYF

v_gene: TRBV4-3
j_gene: TRBJ1-2
d_gene: -
abundance: -
len: 13
CDR3nt: TGCGCCAGCAGCCCCCGGGGGGGAGGTGGCTACACCTTC
CDR3aa: CASSPRGGGGYTF

v_gene: TRBV5-1
j_gene: TRBJ1-1
d_gene: -
abundance: many
len: 14
CDR3nt: TGCGCCAGCAGCTTGGCCGGGTCCGGCACTGAAGCTTTCTTT
CDR3aa: CASSLAGSGTEAFF

v_gene: TRBV7-9
j_gene: TRBJ1-5
d_gene: -
abundance: many
len: 14
CDR3nt: TGTGCCAGCAGCTTACAGGGATCGGGTCAGCCCCAGCATTTT
CDR3aa: CASSLQGSGQPQHF

v_gene: TRBV4-1
j_gene: TRBJ2-5
d_gene: -
abundance: few
len: 15
CDR3nt: TGCGCCAGCAGCCAAGATTGGCCGGCCCAAGAGACCCAGTACTTC
CDR3aa: CASSQDWPAQETQYF

v_gene: TRBV13
j_gene: TRBJ2-7
d_gene: TRBD2
abundance: many
len: 15
CDR3nt: TGTGCCAGCAGCTTTGTTACTAGCGGGACCTACGAGCAGTACTTC
CDR3aa: CASSFVTSGTYEQYF

v_gene: TRBV2
j_gene: TRBJ2-1
d_gene: TRBD2
abundance: -
len: 16
CDR3nt: TGTGCCAGCATCTTAGCGCGGGAGGGGTCCGACAATAAGCAGTTCTTC
CDR3aa: CASILAREGSDNKQFF

v_gene: TRBV3-1
j_gene: TRBJ1-2
d_gene: -
abundance: few
len: 14
CDR3nt: TGTGCCAGCAGCAATCGACCGGGCAGCGGCGGCTACACCTTC
CDR3aa: CASSNRPGSGGYTF

v_gene: TRBV12-3/TRBV12-4
j_gene: TRBJ2-7
d_gene: TRBD1
abundance: many
len: 16
CDR3nt: TGTGCCAGCTTATCGACTACCGGGACAGGGTTTCACGAGCAGTACTTC
CDR3aa: CASLSTTGTGFHEQYF

v_gene: TRBV20-1
j_gene: TRBJ2-5
d_gene: TRBD1
abundance: many
len: 13
CDR3nt: TGCAGTGCTCTTTACAGGGGTGGGGAGACCCAGTACTTC
CDR3aa: CSALYRGGETQYF

v_gene: TRBV10-1
j_gene: TRBJ2-1
d_gene: -
abundance: -
len: 16
CDR3nt: TGCGCCAGCAGTGAGACGACTAGCAGGGGGGTGGATGAGCAGTTCTTC
CDR3aa: CASSETTSRGVDEQFF

v_gene: TRBV29-1
j_gene: TRBJ2-3
d_gene: TRBD1
abundance: -
len: 12
CDR3nt: TGCAGCGTTGACAGGGGGCTAGATACGCAGTATTTT
CDR3aa: CSVDRGLDTQYF

v_gene: TRBV7-3
j_gene: TRBJ2-2
d_gene: -
abundance: few
len: 14
CDR3nt: TGTGCCAGCAGCTTCGCGGGGCCCACCGGGGAGCTGTTTTTT
CDR3aa: CASSFAGPTGELFF

v_gene: TRBV11-3
j_gene: TRBJ1-1
d_gene: -
abundance: -
len: 15
CDR3nt: TGTGCCAGCAGCTTAGCTCCCCCCGGGAACACTGAAGCTTTCTTT
CDR3aa: CASSLAPPGNTEAFF

v_gene: TRBV28
j_gene: TRBJ1-1
d_gene: -
abundance: many
len: 14
CDR3nt: TGTGCCAGCAGTTTATTTGAGCGCAGGACTGAAGCTTTCTTT
CDR3aa: CASSLFERRTEAFF

v_gene: TRBV28
j_gene: TRBJ2-3
d_gene: TRBD2
abundance: few
len: 18
CDR3nt: TGTGCCAGCAGTCCAAGGACTAGCGGGAGCCTGGGCGGCGATACGCAGTATTTT
CDR3aa: CASSPRTSGSLGGDTQYF

v_gene: TRBV4-1
j_gene: TRBJ2-7
d_gene: -
abundance: few
len: 14
CDR3nt: TGCGCCAGCAGCCAAGGTCACGGAGCCTACGAGCAGTACTTC
CDR3aa: CASSQGHGAYEQYF

v_gene: TRBV10-3
j_gene: TRBJ2-1
d_gene: TRBD2
abundance: once
len: 13
CDR3nt: TGTGCCATCAGTGGACTAGCGGGAGGTGAGCAGTTCTTC
CDR3aa: CAISGLAGGEQFF

v_gene: TRBV30
j_gene: TRBJ2-1
d_gene: TRBD2
abundance: few
len: 11
CDR3nt: TGTTCGGGCGGGAGGAACAATGAGCAGCTCTTC
CDR3aa: CSGGRNNEQLF

v_gene: TRBV4-1
j_gene: TRBJ1-1
d_gene: TRBD1
abundance: few
len: 15
CDR3nt: TGCGCCAGCAGCCAAGAGACAGGGGGCCACACTGAAGCTTTCTTT
CDR3aa: CASSQETGGHTEAFF

v_gene: TRBV11-2
j_gene: TRBJ2-7
d_gene: -
abundance: few
len: 15
CDR3nt: TGTGCCAGCAGCCAGATGCGGGGACGCCGCTACGAGCAGTACTTC
CDR3aa: CASSQMRGRRYEQYF

v_gene: TRBV19
j_gene: TRBJ2-2
d_gene: -
abundance: -
len: 15
CDR3nt: TGTGCCAGTAGTATATTACAGGGGAACACCGGGGAGCTGTTTTTT
CDR3aa: CASSILQGNTGELFF

v_gene: TRBV2
j_gene: TRBJ1-5
d_gene: TRBD1
abundance: many
len: 14
CDR3nt: TGTGCCAGCAGCCAGACAGGGTGGTCGCAGCCCCAGCATTTT
CDR3aa: CASSQTGWSQPQHF

v_gene: TRBV5-5
j_gene: TRBJ2-1
d_gene: -
abundance: few
len: 13
CDR3nt: TGTGCCAGCAGCTTGGGGACAGAGGGTGAGCAGTTCTTC
CDR3aa: CASSLGTEGEQFF

v_gene: TRBV19
j_gene: TRBJ2-1
d_gene: -
abundance: -
len: 20
CDR3nt: TGTGCCAGTAGCGTAAGCAGGGAACCAGGGTACCTGTCCTCCTACAATGAGCAGTTCTTC
CDR3aa: CASSVSREPGYLSSYNEQFF

v_gene: TRBV15
j_gene: TRBJ1-1
d_gene: TRBD1
abundance: few
len: 15
CDR3nt: TGTGCCACCAGCAGCAGACAGGGGGCGAACACTGAAGCTTTCTTT
CDR3aa: CATSSRQGANTEAFF

v_gene: TRBV9
j_gene: TRBJ2-3
d_gene: TRBD2
abundance: once
len: 16
CDR3nt: TGTGCCAGCAGCGCGGGACTAGCGGCATTCACAGATACGCAGTATTTT
CDR3aa: CASSAGLAAFTDTQYF

v_gene: TRBV7-9
j_gene: TRBJ2-7
d_gene: TRBD2
abundance: many
len: 17
CDR3nt: TGTGCCAGCAGCTTAGTAGGACTAGCGGGAGCGAAATACGAGCAGTACTTC
CDR3aa: CASSLVGLAGAKYEQYF

v_gene: TRBV28
j_gene: TRBJ2-2
d_gene: -
abundance: many
len: 14
CDR3nt: TGTGCCAGCAGTTCGAGGGGAACTAGCGGGGAGCTGTTTTTT
CDR3aa: CASSSRGTSGELFF

v_gene: TRBV10-3
j_gene: TRBJ2-7
d_gene: -
abundance: many
len: 15
CDR3nt: TGTGCCATCAGTGAGTCGAGGACTGCCTCCTACGAGCAGTACTTC
CDR3aa: CAISESRTASYEQYF

v_gene: TRBV6-1
j_gene: TRBJ1-1
d_gene: -
abundance: many
len: 13
CDR3nt: TGTGCCAGCAACTTGGATGGGCTGACTGAAGCTTTCTTT
CDR3aa: CASNLDGLTEAFF

v_gene: TRBV18
j_gene: TRBJ1-1
d_gene: TRBD1
abundance: -
len: 18
CDR3nt: TGTGCCAGCTCACCACCGAGGGGGCTAGTTAGACGCGGCACTGAAGCTTTCTTT
CDR3aa: CASSPPRGLVRRGTEAFF

v_gene: TRBV5-8
j_gene: TRBJ2-2
d_gene: -
abundance: -
len: 15
CDR3nt: TGTGCCAGCAGCTTCAGGGTGGTAGGATCCGGGGAGCTGTTTTTT
CDR3aa: CASSFRVVGSGELFF

v_gene: TRBV7-2
j_gene: TRBJ2-2
d_gene: TRBD1
abundance: many
len: 15
CDR3nt: TGTGCCAGCAGCACTCTGGGACAGGGGACCGGGGAGCTGTTTTTT
CDR3aa: CASSTLGQGTGELFF

v_gene: TRBV27
j_gene: TRBJ2-7
d_gene: TRBD2
abundance: many
len: 14
CDR3nt: TGTGCCAGCAGTAGGACTAGCGGAATCCACGAGCAGTACTTC
CDR3aa: CASSRTSGIHEQYF

v_gene: TRBV7-9
j_gene: TRBJ2-5
d_gene: TRBD2
abundance: many
len: 17
CDR3nt: TGTGCCAGCAGCTTAGGGGTTAGCGGGAGCCCCCAAGAGACCCAGTACTTC
CDR3aa: CASSLGVSGSPQETQYF

v_gene: TRBV6-2/TRBV6-3
j_gene: TRBJ2-7
d_gene: TRBD2
abundance: few
len: 13
CDR3nt: TGTGCCAGCACTAAACTAGCGGGAGACGAGCAGTACTTC
CDR3aa: CASTKLAGDEQYF